This T cell receptor (beta chain) is drawn from a study of cytomegalovirus exposure and HLA in healthy donors. Sequenced by immunoSEQ multiplex PCR; TCRdb stores in-frame clones only, minus some. The table records around 170,000 clones, about 88% of them present only once. Sequencing was performed on PBMCs. The origin of this receptor is a man aged 18 to 29 in good health and CMV-seronegative.

The chain's CDR3 is CSVGGRYSGANVLTF. The CDR3 bases are TGCAGCGTTGGGGGGCGGTACTCTGGGGCCAACGTCCTGACTTTC. The gene calls are TRBV29-1 and TRBJ2-6; TRBD1 might be the D (6 bases). V lost 4 bases and J 0 bases, leaving 10 bases between the germline ends. The CDR3 is made up of 15 amino acids. Germline V gives CDR1 SQVTM, CDR2 ANQGSEA.